The sample holds many counts of the clone carrying this T cell receptor (beta chain). Indicated time point: persistent/refractory GD, antithyroid drugs over 5 years with positive TRAb. PBMC-derived RNA was used for the TCR library. For TCR beta, libraries came from iRepertoire HTBI primers and Arm-PCR of CDR3 regions. Using its own MiXCR run on the multiplex PCR reads, TCRdb lists one record per CDR3 protein. Here the sample spans more than 300,000 distinct CDR3 sequences, about 20% being singletons. V was cut by 3 bases and J by 8 bases, with 22 bases left in between. Germline lookup yields CDR1 SGHAT and CDR2 FQNNGV. The CDR3 has 16 residues. The data originate from a study of regulatory T cells in long-lasting Graves disease.

The TCR originated in a female donor with Graves disease. The chain links TRBV11-2 to TRBJ1-2; weak D call: TRBD1 (6 bases). The sample here was peripheral blood mononuclear cells (PBMCs), taken when the disease was refractory, from a patient treated with antithyroid drugs. The CDR3 is CASSLASRGGAEGYTF. CDR3 coding DNA: TGTGCCAGCAGCTTGGCCTCTCGAGGGGGTGCGGAAGGCTACACCTTC.